This TCR beta chain was observed in a study of TIL therapy for anti-PD-1-resistant metastatic lung cancer. In the study overall: Patients had a median age of nearly 55 years (range roughly 35-85). Median tumor mutation burden was roughly 1.5 mutations per megabase.

The V gene's germline CDR1 is SGHDT and CDR2 YYEEEE. The V segment lost 0 bases and the J segment 7 bases; nucleotides outside the gene matches: 5. The CDR3 spans 16 residues. This clone was counted once. The libraries were made with immunoSEQ v3. Assay used: immunoSEQ multiplex PCR; TCRdb lists only in-frame clones, some missing. This table has 45,000 to 75,000 clones, around 87% appearing once. Indicated time point: pre-treatment sample, taken before nivolumab and TIL therapy. V is TRBV5-6 and J is TRBJ1-6, with TRBD1 matching 9 bases. This TCR came from a person between 25 and 79 years old with non-small cell lung cancer. Material: blood, obtained at baseline. CDR3 sequence reads: CASSLGQGVGNSPLHF. The DNA for the CDR3 is TGTGCCAGCAGCTTGGGACAGGGGGTAGGGAATTCACCCCTCCACTTT. Looking up the rest from reference TRBV5-6 and TRBJ1-6 gives the full variable domain: DAGVTQSPTHLIKTRGQQVTLRCSPKSGHDTVSWYQQALGQGPQFIFQYYEEEERQRGNFPDRFSGHQFPNYSSELNVNALLLGDSALYLCASSLGQGVGNSPLHFGNGTRLTVT.